The clone carrying this T cell receptor beta chain came up a few times. J gave up 4 bases and V 3 bases, and 14 bases lay outside the gene matches. CDR3 length equals 17 residues. Germline V CDR1 and CDR2: SGHRS, YFSETQ. These data belong to a study of blood T cell repertoires in COVID-19. Study context: T cells, B-cell-depleted T cells, or PBMCs supplied cDNA or gDNA.

TCRdb's table, derived via immunoSEQ multiplex PCR, lists solely in-frame clones and lacks some. The table includes 130,000 or so clones, around 83% detected once. This receptor was identified in a man in his fifties who had recovered from COVID-19. The rearrangement links TRBV5-1 to TRBJ1-2, with 8 bases identical to TRBD1. The sequencing sample was made of PBMCs or T cells enriched from blood (not recorded which). CDR3 sequence: CASSWGTGGALGYGYTF. CDR3 nucleotides: TGCGCCAGCAGCTGGGGGACAGGTGGGGCCCTAGGCTATGGCTACACCTTC.